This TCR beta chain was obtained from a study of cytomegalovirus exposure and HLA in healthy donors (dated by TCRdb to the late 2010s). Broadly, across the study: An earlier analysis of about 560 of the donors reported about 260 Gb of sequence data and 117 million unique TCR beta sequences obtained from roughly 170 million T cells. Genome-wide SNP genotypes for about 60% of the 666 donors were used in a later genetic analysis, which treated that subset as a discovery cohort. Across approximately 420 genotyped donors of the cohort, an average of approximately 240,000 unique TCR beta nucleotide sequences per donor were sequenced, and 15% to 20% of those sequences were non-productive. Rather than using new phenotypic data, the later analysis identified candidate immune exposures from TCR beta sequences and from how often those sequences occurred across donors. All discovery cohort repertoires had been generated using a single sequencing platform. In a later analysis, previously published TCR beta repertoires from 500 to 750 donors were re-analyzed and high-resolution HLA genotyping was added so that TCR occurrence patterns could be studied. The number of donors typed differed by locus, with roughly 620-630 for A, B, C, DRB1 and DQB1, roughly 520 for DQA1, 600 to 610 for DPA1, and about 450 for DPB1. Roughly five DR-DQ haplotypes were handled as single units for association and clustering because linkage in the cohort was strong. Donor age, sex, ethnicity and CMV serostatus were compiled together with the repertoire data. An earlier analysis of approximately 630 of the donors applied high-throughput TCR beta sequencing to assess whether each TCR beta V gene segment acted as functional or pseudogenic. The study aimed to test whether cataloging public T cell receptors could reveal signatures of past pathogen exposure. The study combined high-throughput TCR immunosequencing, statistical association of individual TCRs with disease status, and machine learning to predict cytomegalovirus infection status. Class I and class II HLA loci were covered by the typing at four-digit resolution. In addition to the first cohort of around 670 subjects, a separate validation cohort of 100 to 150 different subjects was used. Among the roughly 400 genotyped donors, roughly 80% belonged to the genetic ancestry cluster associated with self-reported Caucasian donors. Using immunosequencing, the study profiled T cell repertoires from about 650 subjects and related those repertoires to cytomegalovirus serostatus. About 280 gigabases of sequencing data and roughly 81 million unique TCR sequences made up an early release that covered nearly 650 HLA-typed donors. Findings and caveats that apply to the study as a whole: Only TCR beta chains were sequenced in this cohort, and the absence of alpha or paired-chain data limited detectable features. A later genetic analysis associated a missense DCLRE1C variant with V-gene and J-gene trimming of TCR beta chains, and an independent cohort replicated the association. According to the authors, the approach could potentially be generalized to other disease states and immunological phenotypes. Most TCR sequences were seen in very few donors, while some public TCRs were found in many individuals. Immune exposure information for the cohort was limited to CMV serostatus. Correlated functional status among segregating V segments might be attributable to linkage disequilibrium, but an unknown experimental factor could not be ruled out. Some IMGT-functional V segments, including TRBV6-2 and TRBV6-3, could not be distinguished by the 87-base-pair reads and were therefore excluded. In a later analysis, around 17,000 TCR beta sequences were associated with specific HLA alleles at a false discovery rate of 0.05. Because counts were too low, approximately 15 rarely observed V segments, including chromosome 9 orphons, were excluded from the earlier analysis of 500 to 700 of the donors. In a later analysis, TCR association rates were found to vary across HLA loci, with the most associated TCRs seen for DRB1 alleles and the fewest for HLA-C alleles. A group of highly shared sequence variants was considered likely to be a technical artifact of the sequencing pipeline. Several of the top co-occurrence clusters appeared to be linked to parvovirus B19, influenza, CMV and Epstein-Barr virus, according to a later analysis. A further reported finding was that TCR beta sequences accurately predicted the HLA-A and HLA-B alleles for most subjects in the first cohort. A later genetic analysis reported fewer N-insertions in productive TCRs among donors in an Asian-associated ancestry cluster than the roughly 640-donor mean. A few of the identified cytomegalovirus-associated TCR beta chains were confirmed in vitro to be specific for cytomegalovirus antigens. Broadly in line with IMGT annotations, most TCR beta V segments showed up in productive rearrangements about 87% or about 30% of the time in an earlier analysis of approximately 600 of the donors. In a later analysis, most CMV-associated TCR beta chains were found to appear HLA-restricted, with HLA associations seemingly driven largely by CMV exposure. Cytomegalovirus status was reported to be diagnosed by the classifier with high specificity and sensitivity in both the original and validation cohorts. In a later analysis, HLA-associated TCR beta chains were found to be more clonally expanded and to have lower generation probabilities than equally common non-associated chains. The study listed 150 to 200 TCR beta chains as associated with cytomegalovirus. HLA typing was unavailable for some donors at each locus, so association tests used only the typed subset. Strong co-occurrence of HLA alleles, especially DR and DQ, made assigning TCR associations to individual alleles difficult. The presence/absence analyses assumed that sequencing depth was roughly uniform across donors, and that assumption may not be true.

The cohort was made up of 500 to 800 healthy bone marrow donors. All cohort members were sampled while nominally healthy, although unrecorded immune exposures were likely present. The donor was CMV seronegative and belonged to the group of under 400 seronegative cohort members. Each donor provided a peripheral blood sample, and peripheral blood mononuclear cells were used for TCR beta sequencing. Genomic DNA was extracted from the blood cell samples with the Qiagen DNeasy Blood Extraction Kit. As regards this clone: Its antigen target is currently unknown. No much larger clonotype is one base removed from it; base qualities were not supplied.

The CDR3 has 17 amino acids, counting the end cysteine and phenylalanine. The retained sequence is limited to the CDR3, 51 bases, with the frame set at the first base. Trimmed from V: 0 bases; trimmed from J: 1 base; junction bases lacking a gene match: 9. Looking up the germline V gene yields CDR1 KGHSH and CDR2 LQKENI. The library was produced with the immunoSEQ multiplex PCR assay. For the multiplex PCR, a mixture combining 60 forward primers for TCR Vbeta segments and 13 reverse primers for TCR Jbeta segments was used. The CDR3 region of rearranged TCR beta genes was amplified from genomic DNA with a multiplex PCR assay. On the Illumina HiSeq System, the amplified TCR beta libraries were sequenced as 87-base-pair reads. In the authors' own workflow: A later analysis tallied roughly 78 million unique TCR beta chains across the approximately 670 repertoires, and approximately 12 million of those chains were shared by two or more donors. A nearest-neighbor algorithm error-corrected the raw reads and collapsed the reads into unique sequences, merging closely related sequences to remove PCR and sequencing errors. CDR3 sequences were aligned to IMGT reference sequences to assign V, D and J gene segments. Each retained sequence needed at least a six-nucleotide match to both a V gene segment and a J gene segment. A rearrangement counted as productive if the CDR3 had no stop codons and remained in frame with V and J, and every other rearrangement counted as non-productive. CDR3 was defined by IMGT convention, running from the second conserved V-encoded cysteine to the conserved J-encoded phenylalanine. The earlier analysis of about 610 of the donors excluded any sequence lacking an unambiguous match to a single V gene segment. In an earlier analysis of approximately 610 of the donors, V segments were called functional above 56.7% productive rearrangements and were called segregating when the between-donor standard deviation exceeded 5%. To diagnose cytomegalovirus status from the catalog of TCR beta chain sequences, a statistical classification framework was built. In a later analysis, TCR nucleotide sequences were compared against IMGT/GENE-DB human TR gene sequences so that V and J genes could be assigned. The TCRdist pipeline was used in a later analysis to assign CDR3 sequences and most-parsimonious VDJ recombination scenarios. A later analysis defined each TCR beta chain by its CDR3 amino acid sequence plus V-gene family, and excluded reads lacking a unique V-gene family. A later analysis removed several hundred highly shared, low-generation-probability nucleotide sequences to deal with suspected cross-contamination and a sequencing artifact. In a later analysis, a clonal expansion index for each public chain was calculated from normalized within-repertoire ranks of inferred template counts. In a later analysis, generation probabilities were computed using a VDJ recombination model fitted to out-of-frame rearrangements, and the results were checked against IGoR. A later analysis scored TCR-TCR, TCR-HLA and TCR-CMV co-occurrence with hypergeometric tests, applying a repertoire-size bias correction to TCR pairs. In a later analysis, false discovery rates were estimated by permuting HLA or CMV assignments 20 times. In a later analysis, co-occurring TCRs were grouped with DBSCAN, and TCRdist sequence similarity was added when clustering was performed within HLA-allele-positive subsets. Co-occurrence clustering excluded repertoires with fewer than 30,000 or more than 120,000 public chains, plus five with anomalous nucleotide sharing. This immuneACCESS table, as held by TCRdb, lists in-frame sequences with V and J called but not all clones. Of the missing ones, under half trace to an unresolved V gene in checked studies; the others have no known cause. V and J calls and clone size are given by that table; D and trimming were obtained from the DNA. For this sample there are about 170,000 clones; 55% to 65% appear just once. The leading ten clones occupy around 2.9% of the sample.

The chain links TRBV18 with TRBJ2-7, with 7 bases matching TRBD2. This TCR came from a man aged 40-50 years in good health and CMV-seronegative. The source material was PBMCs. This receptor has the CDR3 CASSPPAGRGSSYEQYF. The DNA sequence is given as TGTGCCAGCTCACCACCGGCTGGTCGCGGGAGTTCCTACGAGCAGTACTTC.